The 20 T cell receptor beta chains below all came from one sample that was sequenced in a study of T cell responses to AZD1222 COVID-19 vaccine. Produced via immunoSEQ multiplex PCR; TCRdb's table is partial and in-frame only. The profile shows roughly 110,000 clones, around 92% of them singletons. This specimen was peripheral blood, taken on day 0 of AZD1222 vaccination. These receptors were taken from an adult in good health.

CDR3 in DNA: TGTGCCAGCAGTTACTCAAGGACAGGGGCCTCCTACGAGCAGTACTTC. As protein: CASSYSRTGASYEQYF. The V and J genes are TRBV6-5 and TRBJ2-7; TRBD1 agrees at 9 bases. CDR1 is MNHEY, CDR2 SVGAGI, per germline. This CDR3 has 16 amino acids. J gave up 0 bases and V 0 bases, and 3 bases lay outside the gene matches.

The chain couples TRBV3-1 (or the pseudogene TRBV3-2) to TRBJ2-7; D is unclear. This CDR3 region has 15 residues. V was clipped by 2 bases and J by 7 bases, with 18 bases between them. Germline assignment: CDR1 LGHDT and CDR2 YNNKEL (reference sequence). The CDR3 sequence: CASSQWVVFLGEQYF. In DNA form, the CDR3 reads TGTGCCAGCAGCCAATGGGTTGTTTTCCTTGGTGAGCAGTACTTC.

This CDR3 reads CATSRGGLGNGDTQYF. In DNA form, the CDR3 reads TGTGCCACCAGCAGAGGTGGGCTAGGGAATGGGGATACGCAGTATTTT. The rearrangement links TRBV15 to TRBJ2-3; D is ambiguous. This CDR3 spans 16 amino acids. Trimming took off 1 base at V and 6 bases at J, with 17 bases between the two ends. Germline lookup yields CDR1 LNHNV and CDR2 YYDKDF (reference sequence).

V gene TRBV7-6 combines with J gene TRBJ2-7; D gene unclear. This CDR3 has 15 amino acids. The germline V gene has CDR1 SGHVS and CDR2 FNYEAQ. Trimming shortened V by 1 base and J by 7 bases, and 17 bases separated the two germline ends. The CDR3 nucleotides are TGTGCCAGCAGCTTAGGAGCCGCGCGATTGGGGGAGCAGTACTTC. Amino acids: CASSLGAARLGEQYF.

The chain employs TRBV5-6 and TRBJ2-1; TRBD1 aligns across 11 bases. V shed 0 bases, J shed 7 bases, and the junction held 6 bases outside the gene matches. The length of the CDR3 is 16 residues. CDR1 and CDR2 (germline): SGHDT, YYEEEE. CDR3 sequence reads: CASSLAGQGAGNEQFF. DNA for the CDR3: TGTGCCAGCAGCTTGGCTGGACAGGGGGCAGGTAATGAGCAGTTCTTC. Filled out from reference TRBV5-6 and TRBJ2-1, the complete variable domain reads DAGVTQSPTHLIKTRGQQVTLRCSPKSGHDTVSWYQQALGQGPQFIFQYYEEEERQRGNFPDRFSGHQFPNYSSELNVNALLLGDSALYLCASSLAGQGAGNEQFFGPGTRLTVL.

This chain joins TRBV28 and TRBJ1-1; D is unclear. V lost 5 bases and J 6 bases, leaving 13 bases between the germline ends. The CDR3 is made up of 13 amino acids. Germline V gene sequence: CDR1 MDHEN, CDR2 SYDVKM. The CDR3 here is CASSPSVGPEAFF. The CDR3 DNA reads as TGTGCCAGCAGTCCCTCAGTGGGCCCTGAAGCTTTCTTT.

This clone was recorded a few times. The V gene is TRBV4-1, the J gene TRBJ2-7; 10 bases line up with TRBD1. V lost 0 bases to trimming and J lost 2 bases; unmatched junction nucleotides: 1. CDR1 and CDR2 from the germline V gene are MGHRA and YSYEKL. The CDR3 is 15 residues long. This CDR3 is CASSQEGQGAYEQYF. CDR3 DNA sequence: TGCGCCAGCAGCCAAGAAGGACAGGGGGCCTACGAGCAGTACTTC.

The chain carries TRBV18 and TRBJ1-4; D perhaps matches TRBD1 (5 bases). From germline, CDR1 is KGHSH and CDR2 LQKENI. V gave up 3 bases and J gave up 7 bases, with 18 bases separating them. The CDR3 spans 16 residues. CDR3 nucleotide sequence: TGTGCCAGCTCACCCACGGGACTCCCGTTGGGTGAAAAACTGTTTTTT. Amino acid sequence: CASSPTGLPLGEKLFF.

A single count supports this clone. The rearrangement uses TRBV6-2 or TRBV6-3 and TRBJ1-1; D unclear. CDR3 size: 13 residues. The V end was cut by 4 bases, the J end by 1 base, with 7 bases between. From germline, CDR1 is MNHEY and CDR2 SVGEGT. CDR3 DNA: TGTGCCAGCAGTTGGGAAGCGAACACTGAAGCTTTCTTT. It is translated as CASSWEANTEAFF.

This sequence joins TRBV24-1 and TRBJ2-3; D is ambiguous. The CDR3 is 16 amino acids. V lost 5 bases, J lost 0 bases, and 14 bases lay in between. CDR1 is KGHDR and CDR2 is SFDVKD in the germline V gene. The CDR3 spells CATSGRGAFSTDTQYF. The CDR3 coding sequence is TGTGCCACCAGTGGGAGAGGTGCGTTTAGCACAGATACGCAGTATTTT.

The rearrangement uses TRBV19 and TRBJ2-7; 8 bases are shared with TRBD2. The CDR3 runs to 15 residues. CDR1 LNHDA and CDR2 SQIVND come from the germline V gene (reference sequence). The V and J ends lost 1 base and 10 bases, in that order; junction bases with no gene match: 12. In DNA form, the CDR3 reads TGTGCCAGTAGTATAGGGGCTAGCGGGTTGAGTGATCAGTACTTC. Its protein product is CASSIGASGLSDQYF.

The CDR3 loop reads CASSLGGGPGDTQYF. CDR3 nucleotide sequence: TGCGCCAGCAGCTTAGGAGGGGGCCCCGGAGATACGCAGTATTTT. The V gene is TRBV5-1, the J gene TRBJ2-3, with D perhaps matching TRBD1 (7 bases). CDR1 and CDR2 from the germline V gene are SGHRS and YFSETQ. The CDR3 is made up of 15 amino acids. Trimming removed 2 bases at V and 5 bases at J, with 15 bases between.

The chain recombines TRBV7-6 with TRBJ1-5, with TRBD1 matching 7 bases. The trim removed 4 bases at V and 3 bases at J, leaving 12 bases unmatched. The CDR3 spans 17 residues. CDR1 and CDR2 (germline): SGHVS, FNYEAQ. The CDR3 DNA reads TGTGCCAGCAGCTCTTATGAGGGACAGTCCACCAATCAGCCCCAGCATTTT. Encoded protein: CASSSYEGQSTNQPQHF.

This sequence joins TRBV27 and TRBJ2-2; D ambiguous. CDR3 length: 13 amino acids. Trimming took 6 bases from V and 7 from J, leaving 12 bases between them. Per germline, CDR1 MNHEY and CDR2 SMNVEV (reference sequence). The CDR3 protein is CASSSWGDGELFF. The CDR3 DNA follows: TGTGCCAGCAGCAGCTGGGGTGACGGGGAGCTGTTTTTT.

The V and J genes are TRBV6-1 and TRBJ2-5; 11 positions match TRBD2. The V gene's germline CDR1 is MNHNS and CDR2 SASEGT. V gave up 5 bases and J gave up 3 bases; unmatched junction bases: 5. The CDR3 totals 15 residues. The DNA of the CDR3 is TGTGCCAGCAGTCCCCCGGGACTAGCGGAAGAGACCCAGTACTTC. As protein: CASSPPGLAEETQYF.

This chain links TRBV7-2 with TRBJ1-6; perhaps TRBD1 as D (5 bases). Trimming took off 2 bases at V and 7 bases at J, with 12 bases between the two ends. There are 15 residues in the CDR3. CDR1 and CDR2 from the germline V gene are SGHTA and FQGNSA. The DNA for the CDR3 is TGTGCCAGCAGCTTACGGGACGTCGGCAATTCACCCCTCCACTTT. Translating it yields CASSLRDVGNSPLHF. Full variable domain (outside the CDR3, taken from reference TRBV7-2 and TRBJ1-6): GAGVSQSPSNKVTEKGKDVELRCDPISGHTALYWYRQSLGQGLEFLIYFQGNSAPDKSGLPSDRFSAERTGGSVSTLTIQRTQQEDSAVYLCASSLRDVGNSPLHFGNGTRLTVT.

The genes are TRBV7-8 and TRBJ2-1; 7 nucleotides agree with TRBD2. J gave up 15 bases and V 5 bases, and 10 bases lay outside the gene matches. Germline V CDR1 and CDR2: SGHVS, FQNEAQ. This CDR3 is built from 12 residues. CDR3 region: CASSLTGGTPFF. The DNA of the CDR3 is TGTGCCAGCAGCCTGACGGGGGGAACCCCGTTCTTC.

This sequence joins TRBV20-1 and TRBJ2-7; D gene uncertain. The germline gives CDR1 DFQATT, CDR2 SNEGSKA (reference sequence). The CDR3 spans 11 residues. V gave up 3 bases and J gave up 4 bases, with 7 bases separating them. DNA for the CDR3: TGCAGTGCTAGTCCCCGGTACGAGCAGTACTTC. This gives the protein CSASPRYEQYF.

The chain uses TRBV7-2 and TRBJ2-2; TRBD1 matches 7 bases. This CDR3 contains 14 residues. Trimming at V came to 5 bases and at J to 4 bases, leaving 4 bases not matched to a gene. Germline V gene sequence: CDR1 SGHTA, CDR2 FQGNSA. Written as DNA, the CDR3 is TGTGCCAGCAGCCCGGGACAGCTCACCGGGGAGCTGTTTTTT. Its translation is CASSPGQLTGELFF. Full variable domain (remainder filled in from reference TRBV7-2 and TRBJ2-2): GAGVSQSPSNKVTEKGKDVELRCDPISGHTALYWYRQSLGQGLEFLIYFQGNSAPDKSGLPSDRFSAERTGGSVSTLTIQRTQQEDSAVYLCASSPGQLTGELFFGEGSRLTVL.

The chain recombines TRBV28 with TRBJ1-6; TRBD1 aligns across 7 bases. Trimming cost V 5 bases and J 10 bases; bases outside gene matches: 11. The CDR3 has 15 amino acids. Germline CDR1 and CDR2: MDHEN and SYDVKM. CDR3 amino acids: CASSLPDRDESPLHF. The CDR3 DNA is TGTGCCAGCAGTCTACCTGACAGGGATGAGTCACCCCTCCACTTT.